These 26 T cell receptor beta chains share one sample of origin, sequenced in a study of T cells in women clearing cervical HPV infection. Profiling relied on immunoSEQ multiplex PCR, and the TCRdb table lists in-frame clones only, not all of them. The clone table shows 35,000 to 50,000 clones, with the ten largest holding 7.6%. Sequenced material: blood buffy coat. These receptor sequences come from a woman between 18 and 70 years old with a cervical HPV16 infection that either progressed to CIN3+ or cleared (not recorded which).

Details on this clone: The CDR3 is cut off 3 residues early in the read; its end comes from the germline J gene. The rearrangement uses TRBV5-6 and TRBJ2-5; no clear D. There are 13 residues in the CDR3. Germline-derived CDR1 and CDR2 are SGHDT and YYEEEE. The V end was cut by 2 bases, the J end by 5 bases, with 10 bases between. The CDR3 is CASSFTVGETQYF. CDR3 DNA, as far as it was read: TGTGCCAGCAGCTTTACAGTTGGGGAGACC.

CDR3 bases read: TGTGCCAGCAGTCTTAGGACGCCGACGGGGGGAACTGAA. Encoded protein: CASSLRTPTGGTE. The whole CDR3 is CASSLRTPTGGTEAFF. The genes are TRBV6-2 or TRBV6-3 and TRBJ1-1, with D perhaps matching TRBD1 (5 bases). The read ends 3 residues before the CDR3 terminus; that terminus is restored from the germline J gene. Between the trimmed V and J ends, which lost 5 bases and 5 bases, there was a span of 21 bases. The CDR3 sequence is 16 residues long. Germline lookup yields CDR1 MNHEY and CDR2 SVGEGT.

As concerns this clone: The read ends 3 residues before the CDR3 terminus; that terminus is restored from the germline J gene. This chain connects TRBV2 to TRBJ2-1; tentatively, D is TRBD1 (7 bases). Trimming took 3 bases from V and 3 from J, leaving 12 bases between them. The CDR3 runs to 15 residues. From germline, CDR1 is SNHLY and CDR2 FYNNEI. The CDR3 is CASSDSRGDYNEQFF. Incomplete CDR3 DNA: TGTGCCAGCAGTGACTCCAGGGGGGACTACAATGAG.

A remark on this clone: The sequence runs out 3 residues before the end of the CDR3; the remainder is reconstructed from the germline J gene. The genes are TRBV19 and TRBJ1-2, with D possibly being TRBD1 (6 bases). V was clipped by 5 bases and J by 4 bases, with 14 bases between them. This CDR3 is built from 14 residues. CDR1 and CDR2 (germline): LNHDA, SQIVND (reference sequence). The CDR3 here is CASSPAGVFYGYTF. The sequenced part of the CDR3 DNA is TGTGCCAGTAGTCCAGCAGGGGTCTTCTATGGC.

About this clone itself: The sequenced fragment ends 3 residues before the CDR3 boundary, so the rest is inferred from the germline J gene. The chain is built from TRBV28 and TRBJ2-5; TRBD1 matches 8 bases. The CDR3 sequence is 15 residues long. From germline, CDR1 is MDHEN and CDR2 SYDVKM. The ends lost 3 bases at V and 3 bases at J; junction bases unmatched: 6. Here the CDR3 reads CASSFLGQGEETQYF. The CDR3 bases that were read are TGTGCCAGCAGTTTCCTTGGACAGGGAGAAGAGACC.

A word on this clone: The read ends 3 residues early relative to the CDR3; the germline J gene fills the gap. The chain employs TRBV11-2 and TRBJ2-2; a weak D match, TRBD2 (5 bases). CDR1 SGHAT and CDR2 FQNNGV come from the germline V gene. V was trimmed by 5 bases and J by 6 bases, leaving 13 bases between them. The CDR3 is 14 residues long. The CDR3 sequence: CASSPSDGAGELFF. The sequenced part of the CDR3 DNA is TGTGCCAGCAGCCCTTCAGACGGGGCCGGGGAG.

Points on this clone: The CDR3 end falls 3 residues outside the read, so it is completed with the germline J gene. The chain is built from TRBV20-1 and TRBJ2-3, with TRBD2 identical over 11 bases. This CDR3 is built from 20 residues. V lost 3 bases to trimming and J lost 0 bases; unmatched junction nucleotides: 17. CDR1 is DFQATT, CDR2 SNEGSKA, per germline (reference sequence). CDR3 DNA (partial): TGCAGTGCTAGCCTCGCGGCTAGCGGGAGGATAGGGGAGAGCACAGATACG. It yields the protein CSASLAASGRIGESTDT. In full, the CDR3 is CSASLAASGRIGESTDTQYF.

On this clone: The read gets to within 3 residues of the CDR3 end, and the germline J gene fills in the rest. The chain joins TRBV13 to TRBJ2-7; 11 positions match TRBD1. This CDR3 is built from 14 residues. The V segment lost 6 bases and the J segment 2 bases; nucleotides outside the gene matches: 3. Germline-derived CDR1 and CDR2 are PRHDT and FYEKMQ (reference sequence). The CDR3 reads CASSPGQGAYEQYF. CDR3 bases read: TGTGCCAGCAGTCCGGGACAGGGGGCCTACGAG. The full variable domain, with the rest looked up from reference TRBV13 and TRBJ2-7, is AAGVIQSPRHLIKEKRETATLKCYPIPRHDTVYWYQQGPGQDPQFLISFYEKMQSDKGSIPDRFSAQQFSDYHSELNMSSLELGDSALYFCASSPGQGAYEQYFGPGTRLTVT.

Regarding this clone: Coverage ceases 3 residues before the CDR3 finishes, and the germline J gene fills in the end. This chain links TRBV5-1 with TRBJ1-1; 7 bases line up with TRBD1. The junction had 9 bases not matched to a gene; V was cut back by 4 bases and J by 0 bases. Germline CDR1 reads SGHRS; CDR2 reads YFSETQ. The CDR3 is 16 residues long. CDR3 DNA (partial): TGCGCCAGCAGCGGGACCCCTGACAGGGTGAACACTGAA. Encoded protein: CASSGTPDRVNTE. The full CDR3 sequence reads CASSGTPDRVNTEAFF.

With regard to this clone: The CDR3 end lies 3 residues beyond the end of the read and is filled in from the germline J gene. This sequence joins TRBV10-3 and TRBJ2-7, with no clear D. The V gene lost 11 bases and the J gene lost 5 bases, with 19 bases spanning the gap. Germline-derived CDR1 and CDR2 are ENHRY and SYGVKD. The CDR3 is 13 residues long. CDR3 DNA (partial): TGTGCCGCCCTCCAGGCAGAGAAGAACGAG. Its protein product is CAALQAEKNE. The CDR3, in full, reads CAALQAEKNEQYF.

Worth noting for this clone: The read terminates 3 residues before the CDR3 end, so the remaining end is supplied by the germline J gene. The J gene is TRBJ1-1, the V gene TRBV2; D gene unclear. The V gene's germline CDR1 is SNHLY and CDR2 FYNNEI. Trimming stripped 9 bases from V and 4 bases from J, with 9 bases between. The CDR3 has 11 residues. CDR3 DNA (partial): TGTGCCAGAGGAGGGTCCACTGAA. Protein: CARGGSTE. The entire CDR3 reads CARGGSTEAFF.

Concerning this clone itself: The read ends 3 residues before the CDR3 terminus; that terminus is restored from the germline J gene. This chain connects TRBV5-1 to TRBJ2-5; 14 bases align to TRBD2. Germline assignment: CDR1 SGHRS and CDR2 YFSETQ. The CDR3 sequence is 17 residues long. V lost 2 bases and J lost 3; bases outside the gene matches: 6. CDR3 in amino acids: CASSFTPGLAGEETQYF. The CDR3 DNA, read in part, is TGCGCCAGCAGCTTCACCCCGGGACTAGCGGGGGAAGAGACC.

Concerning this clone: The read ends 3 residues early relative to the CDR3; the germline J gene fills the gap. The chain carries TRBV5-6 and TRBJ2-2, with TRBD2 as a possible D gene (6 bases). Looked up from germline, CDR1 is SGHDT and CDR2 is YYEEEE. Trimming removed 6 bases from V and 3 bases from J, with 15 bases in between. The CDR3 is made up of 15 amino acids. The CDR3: CASIGGDGDTGELFF. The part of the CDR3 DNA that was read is TGTGCCAGCATAGGCGGGGACGGAGACACCGGGGAG.

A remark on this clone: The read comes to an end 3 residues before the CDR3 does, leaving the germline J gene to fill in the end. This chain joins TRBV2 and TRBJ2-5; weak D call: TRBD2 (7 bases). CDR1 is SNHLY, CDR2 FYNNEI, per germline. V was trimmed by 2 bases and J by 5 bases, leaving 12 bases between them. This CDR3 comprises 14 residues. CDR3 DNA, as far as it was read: TGTGCCAGCAGTGAAAGGGGGGGGCCGGAGACC. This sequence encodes CASSERGGPET. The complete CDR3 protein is CASSERGGPETQYF. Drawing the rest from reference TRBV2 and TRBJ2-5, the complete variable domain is EPEVTQTPSHQVTQMGQEVILRCVPISNHLYFYWYRQILGQKVEFLVSFYNNEISEKSEIFDDQFSVERPDGSNFTLKIRSTKLEDSAMYFCASSERGGPETQYFGPGTRLLVL.

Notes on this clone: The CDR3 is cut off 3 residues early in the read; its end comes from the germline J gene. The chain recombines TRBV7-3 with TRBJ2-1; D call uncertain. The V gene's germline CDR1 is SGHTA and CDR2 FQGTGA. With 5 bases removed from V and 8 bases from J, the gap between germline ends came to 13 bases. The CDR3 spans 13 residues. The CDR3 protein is CASSLATRDEQFF. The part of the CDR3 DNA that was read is TGTGCCAGCAGCCTGGCGACTCGGGATGAG.

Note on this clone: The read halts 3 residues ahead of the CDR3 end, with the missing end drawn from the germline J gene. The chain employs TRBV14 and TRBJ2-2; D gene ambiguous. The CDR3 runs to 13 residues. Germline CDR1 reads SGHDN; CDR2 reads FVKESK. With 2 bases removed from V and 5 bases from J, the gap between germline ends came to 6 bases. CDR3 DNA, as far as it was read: TGTGCCAGCAGCCAAATAAAAACCGGGGAG. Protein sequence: CASSQIKTGE. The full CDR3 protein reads CASSQIKTGELFF.

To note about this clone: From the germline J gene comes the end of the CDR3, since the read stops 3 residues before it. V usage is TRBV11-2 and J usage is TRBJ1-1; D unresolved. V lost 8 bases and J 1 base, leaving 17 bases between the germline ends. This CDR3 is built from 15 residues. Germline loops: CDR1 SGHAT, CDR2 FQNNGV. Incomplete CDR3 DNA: TGTGCCAGCCGAATTACCGACATCACGAACACTGAA. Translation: CASRITDITNTE. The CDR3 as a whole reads CASRITDITNTEAFF.

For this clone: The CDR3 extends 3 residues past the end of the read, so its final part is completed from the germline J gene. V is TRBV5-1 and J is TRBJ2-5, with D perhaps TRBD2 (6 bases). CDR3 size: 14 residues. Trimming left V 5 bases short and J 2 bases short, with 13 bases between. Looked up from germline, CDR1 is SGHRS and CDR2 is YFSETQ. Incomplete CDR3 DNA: TGCGCCAGCAGGGGGACTTTGGGGCAAGAGACC. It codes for CASRGTLGQET. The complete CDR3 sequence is CASRGTLGQETQYF.

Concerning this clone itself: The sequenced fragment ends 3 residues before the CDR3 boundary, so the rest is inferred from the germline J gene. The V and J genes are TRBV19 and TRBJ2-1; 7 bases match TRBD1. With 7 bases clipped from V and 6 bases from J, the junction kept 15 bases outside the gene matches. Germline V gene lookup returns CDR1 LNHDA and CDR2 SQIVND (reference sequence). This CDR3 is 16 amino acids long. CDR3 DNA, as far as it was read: TGTGCCAGTACCCTTCCCCGGGACAGCGGAAGCAATGAG. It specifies CASTLPRDSGSNE. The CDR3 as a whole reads CASTLPRDSGSNEQFF.

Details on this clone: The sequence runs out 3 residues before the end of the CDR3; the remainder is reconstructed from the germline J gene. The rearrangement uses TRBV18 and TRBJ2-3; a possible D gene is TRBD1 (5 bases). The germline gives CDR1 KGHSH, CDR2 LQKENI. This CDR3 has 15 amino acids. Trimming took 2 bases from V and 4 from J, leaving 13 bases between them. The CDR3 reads CASSPSLGVADTQYF. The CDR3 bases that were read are TGTGCCAGCTCACCAAGTTTAGGGGTGGCAGATACG.

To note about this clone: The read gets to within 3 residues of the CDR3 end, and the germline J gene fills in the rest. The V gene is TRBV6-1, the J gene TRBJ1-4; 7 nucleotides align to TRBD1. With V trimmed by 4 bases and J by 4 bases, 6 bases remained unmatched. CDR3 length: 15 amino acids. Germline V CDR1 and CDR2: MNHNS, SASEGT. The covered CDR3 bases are TGTGCCAGCAGTGGTCACAGGGGATATAATGAAAAA. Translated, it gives CASSGHRGYNEK. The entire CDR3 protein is CASSGHRGYNEKLFF.

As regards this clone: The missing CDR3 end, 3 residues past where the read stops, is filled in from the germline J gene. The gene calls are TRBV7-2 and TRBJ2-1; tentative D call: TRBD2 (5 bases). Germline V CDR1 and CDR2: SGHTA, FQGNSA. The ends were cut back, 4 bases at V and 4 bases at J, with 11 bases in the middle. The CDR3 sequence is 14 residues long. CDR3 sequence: CASSSPGWYNEQFF. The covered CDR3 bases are TGTGCCAGCAGCTCCCCGGGGTGGTACAATGAG.

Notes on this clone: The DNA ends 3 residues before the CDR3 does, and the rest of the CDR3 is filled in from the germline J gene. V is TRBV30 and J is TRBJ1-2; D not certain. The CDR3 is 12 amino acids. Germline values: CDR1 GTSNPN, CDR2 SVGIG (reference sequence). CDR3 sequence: CAWSSGRGGYTF. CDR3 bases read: TGTGCCTGGAGTTCGGGGAGAGGAGGC.

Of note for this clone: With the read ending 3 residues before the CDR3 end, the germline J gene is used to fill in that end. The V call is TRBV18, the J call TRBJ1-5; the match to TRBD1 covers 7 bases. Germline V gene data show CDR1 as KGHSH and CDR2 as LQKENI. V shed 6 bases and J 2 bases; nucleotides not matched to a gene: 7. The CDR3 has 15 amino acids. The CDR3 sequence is CASSPDRAGNQPQHF. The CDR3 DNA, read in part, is TGTGCCAGCTCCCCTGACAGGGCTGGCAATCAGCCC.

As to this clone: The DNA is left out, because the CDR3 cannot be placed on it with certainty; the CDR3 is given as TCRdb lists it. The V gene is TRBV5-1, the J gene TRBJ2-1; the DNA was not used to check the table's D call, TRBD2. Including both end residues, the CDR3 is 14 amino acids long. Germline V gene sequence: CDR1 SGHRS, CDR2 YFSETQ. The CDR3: CASSLEDFGNEQFF.

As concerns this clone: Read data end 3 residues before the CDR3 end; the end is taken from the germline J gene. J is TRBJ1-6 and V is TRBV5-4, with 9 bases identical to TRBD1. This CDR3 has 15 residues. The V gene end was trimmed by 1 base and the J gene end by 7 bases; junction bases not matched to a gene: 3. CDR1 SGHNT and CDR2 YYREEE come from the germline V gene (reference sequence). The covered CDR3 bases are TGTGCCAGCAGCTTGACAGGGGGCAAGAATTCACCC. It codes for CASSLTGGKNSP. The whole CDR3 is CASSLTGGKNSPLHF. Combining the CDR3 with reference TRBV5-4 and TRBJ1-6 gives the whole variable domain ETGVTQSPTHLIKTRGQQVTLRCSSQSGHNTVSWYQQALGQGPQFIFQYYREEENGRGNFPPRFSGLQFPNYSSELNVNALELDDSALYLCASSLTGGKNSPLHFGNGTRLTVT.